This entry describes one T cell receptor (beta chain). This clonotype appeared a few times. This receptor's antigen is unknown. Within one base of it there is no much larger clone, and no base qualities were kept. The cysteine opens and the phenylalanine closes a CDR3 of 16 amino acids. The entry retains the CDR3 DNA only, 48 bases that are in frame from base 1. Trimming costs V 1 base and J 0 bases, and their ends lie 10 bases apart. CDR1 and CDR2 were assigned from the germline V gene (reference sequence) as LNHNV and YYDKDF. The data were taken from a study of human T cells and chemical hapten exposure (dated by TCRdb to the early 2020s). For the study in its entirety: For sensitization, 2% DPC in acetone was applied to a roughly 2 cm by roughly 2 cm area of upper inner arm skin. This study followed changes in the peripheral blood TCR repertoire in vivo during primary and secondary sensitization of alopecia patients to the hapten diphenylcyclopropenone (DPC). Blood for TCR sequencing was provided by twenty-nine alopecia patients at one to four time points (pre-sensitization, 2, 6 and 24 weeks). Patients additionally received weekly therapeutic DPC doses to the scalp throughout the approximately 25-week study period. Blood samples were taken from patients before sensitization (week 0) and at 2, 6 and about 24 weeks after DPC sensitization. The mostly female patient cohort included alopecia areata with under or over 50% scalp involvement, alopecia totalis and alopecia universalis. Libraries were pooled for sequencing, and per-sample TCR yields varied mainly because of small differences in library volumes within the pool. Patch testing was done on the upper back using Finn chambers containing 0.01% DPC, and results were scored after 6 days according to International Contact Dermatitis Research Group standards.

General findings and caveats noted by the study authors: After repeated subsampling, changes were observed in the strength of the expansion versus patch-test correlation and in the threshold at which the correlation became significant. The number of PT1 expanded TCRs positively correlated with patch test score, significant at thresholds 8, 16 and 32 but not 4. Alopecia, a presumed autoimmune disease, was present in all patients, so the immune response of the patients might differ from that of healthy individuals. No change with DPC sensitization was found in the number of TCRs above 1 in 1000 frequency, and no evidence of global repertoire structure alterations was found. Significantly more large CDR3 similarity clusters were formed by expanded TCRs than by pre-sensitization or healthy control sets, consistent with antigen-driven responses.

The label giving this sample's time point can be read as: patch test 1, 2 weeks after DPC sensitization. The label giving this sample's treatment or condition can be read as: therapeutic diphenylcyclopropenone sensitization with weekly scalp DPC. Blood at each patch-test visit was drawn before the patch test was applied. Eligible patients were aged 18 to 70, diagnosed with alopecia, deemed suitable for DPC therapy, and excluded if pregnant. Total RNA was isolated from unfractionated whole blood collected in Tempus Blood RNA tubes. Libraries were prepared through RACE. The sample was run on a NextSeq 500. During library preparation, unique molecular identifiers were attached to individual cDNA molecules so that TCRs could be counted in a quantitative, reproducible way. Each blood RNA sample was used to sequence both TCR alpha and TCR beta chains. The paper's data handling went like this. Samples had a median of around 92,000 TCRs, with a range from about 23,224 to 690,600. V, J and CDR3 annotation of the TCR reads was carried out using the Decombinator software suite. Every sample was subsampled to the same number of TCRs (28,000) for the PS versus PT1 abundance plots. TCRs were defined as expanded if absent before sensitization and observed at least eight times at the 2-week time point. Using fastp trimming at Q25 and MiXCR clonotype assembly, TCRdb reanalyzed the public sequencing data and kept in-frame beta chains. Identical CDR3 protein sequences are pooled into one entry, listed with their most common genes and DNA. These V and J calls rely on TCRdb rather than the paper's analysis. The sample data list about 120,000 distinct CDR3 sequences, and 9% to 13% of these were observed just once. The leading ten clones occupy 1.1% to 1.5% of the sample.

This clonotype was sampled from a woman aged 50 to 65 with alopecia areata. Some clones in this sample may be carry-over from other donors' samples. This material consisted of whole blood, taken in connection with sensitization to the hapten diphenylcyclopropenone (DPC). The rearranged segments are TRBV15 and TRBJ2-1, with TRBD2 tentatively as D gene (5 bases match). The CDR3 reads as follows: CATSRGERISYNEQFF. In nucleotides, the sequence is TGTGCCACCAGCAGAGGAGAGCGGATCTCCTACAATGAGCAGTTCTTC. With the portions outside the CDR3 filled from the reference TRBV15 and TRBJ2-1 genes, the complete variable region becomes DAMVIQNPRYQVTQFGKPVTLSCSQTLNHNVMYWYQQKSSQAPKLLFHYYDKDFNNEADTPDNFQSRRPNTSFCFLDIRSPGLGDTAMYLCATSRGERISYNEQFFGPGTRLTVL.